Below, 29 T cell receptor beta chains from the same sample are listed, as sequenced in a study of molecular identifiers for immune sequencing clone quantification. Each CDR3 protein is one row after TCRdb ran MiXCR on the PCR reads. The table lists a few hundred thousand distinct CDR3 sequences, about 25% of them singletons, with 0.7% to 0.9% in the top ten. Sequenced material: naive CD8+ T cells from blood, with Jurkat cell RNA spiked in. Subset given: FACS-sorted CD8+CD4-CCR7+CD45RA+ naive T cells. The origin of the receptors is a human donor in good health. Some libraries in this study had Jurkat cell RNA spiked in.

The table lists this clonotype with a few counts. The chain joins TRBV7-9 to TRBJ1-1, with TRBD1 as a possible D gene (6 bases). Trimming took 1 base from V and 7 from J, leaving 13 bases between them. In germline, CDR1 is SEHNR, CDR2 FQNEAQ (reference sequence). The CDR3 totals 14 residues. The CDR3 loop is CASSLVLGASEAFF. As DNA, the CDR3 is TGTGCCAGCAGCTTAGTTCTGGGGGCAAGTGAAGCTTTCTTT.

This chain joins TRBV7-6 and TRBJ1-1; the D is unclear. CDR3 length equals 15 residues. The ends were cut back, 5 bases at V and 4 bases at J, with 17 bases in the middle. CDR1 is SGHVS, CDR2 FNYEAQ, per germline. DNA of the CDR3: TGTGCCAGCAGCCCGGTTGAGTCTCCTGCCACTGAAGCTTTCTTT. The encoded protein is CASSPVESPATEAFF.

The J gene is TRBJ2-3, the V gene TRBV6-5, with 12 nucleotides matching TRBD2. The CDR3 sequence is 16 residues long. CDR1 is MNHEY, CDR2 SVGAGI, per germline. Trimming removed 4 bases from V and 0 bases from J; junction bases left unmatched: 2. The CDR3 sequence: CASSLTSGGSTDTQYF. In DNA, the CDR3 is TGTGCCAGCAGTTTGACTAGCGGGGGAAGCACAGATACGCAGTATTTT.

This clonotype was counted a few times. J is TRBJ1-2 and V is TRBV20-1; weak D call: TRBD1 (5 bases). The CDR3 sequence is 13 residues long. Between the trimmed V and J ends, which lost 0 bases and 5 bases, there was a span of 10 bases. Germline V gene data show CDR1 as DFQATT and CDR2 as SNEGSKA (reference sequence). The CDR3 DNA is TGCAGTGCTAGAGAGGCGACAGATTATGGCTACACCTTC. This encodes CSAREATDYGYTF.

The CDR3 loop reads CASSPRTSGGASPQYF. CDR3 coding DNA: TGTGCCAGCAGCCCTAGGACTAGCGGGGGGGCTTCCCCGCAGTATTTT. The genes are TRBV7-9 and TRBJ2-3, with 15 positions matching TRBD2. The CDR3 loop spans 16 amino acids. V was clipped by 5 bases and J by 10 bases; unmatched bases: 10. The germline gives CDR1 SEHNR, CDR2 FQNEAQ (reference sequence).

A remark on this clonotype: A clone one base away is much larger, so this may be a read error. The chain joins TRBV4-3 to TRBJ2-7, with D unclear. Germline values: CDR1 LGHNA, CDR2 YSLEER. The CDR3 totals 13 residues. The CDR3 coding sequence is TGCGCCAGCAGCCAAGAATTCCGCTACGAGCAGTGCTTC. This sequence encodes CASSQEFRYEQCF.

The CDR3, as DNA: TGTGCCAGCAGTCAAGGGACAGGGGGTCAGTTGCCACCCCTCCACTTT. This sequence encodes CASSQGTGGQLPPLHF. V gene TRBV27 combines with J gene TRBJ1-6; 11 bases are shared with TRBD1. Germline V gene data show CDR1 as MNHEY and CDR2 as SMNVEV (reference sequence). Unmatched junction bases numbered 11, after V lost 5 bases and J lost 11 bases. This CDR3 spans 16 amino acids.

The CDR3 sequence: CASSIGTRTTYTEAFF. The DNA of the CDR3 is TGTGCCAGTAGTATAGGGACAAGGACGACGTACACTGAAGCTTTCTTT. The chain links TRBV19 to TRBJ1-1; D is perhaps TRBD1 (5 bases). The germline V and J ends were trimmed by 1 base and 3 bases, with 15 bases remaining between them. This CDR3 is 16 amino acids long. CDR1 is LNHDA and CDR2 is SQIVND in the germline V gene (reference sequence).

This clonotype was picked up many times. This chain uses TRBV11-2 with TRBJ2-5; D may be TRBD1 (6 bases). The germline CDR1 and CDR2 sequences are SGHAT and FQNNGV. The V end lost 1 base, the J end lost 1 base, and 19 bases lay between the germline ends. This CDR3 region has 18 residues. This chain's CDR3 is CASSLGMVYRDTQETQYF. In DNA, the CDR3 is TGTGCCAGCAGCTTAGGAATGGTTTACCGGGACACCCAAGAGACCCAGTACTTC.

This clonotype has more than one count but fewer than ten. This chain joins TRBV11-2 and TRBJ1-1, with TRBD1 as a possible D gene (5 bases). Germline lookup yields CDR1 SGHAT and CDR2 FQNNGV. CDR3 length equals 12 residues. V was pared by 8 bases and J by 2 bases, with 9 bases between. CDR3 loop: CASGDGNTEAFF. The CDR3 coding sequence is TGTGCCAGCGGGGACGGCAACACTGAAGCTTTCTTT.

This clonotype came up many times. The genes are TRBV5-4 and TRBJ1-2; TRBD1 might be the D (5 bases). Germline lookup yields CDR1 SGHNT and CDR2 YYREEE (reference sequence). The CDR3 is 17 residues long. V was cut by 0 bases and J by 4 bases, with 19 bases left in between. This CDR3 reads CASSLAQGAYRGYGYTF. The CDR3 DNA reads TGTGCCAGCAGCTTGGCCCAGGGAGCTTACCGGGGCTATGGCTACACCTTC.

The chain links TRBV3-1 to TRBJ2-3; possibly TRBD2 for D (5 bases). The ends were cut back, 0 bases at V and 0 bases at J, with 10 bases in the middle. The CDR3 is 16 residues long. In germline, CDR1 is LGHDT, CDR2 YNNKEL (reference sequence). The CDR3 DNA reads TGTGCCAGCAGCCAAGATCGAGGGTTTAGCACAGATACGCAGTATTTT. Translated, it gives CASSQDRGFSTDTQYF.

This clonotype was observed at least ten times. The CDR3, as DNA: TGTGCCAGCAGCGCCGGTGGGGGGTTCTACGAGCAGTACTTC. Translated, it gives CASSAGGGFYEQYF. This chain links TRBV9 with TRBJ2-7, with D maybe TRBD2 (6 bases). Germline V lookup: CDR1 SGDLS, CDR2 YYNGEE. This CDR3 has 14 residues. The V end was cut by 3 bases, the J end by 3 bases, with 13 bases between.

On this clonotype: A much larger clone differs from this one at a single base, so this may be a read error. The chain joins TRBV6-6 to TRBJ2-7, with D perhaps given as TRBD1 or TRBD2 (5 bases each). In germline, CDR1 is MNHNY, CDR2 SVGAGI (reference sequence). The V gene lost 2 bases and the J gene lost 6 bases, with 14 bases spanning the gap. This CDR3 spans 14 amino acids. The CDR3 sequence is CASSYPGTICEQYF. The DNA of the CDR3 is TGTGCCAGCAGTTACCCCGGGACCATCTGCGAGCAGTACTTC.

This rearrangement joins TRBV27 to TRBJ2-3; D might be TRBD2 (5 bases). Trimming removed 0 bases at V and 0 bases at J, with 7 bases between. CDR3 length: 15 amino acids. CDR1 is MNHEY, CDR2 SMNVEV, per germline (reference sequence). DNA for the CDR3: TGTGCCAGCAGTTTATCCGCGGGCAGCACAGATACGCAGTATTTT. It translates to CASSLSAGSTDTQYF.

Many counts were recorded for this clonotype. V gene TRBV20-1 combines with J gene TRBJ2-7; no firm D call. Between the trimmed V and J ends, which lost 3 bases and 2 bases, there was a span of 14 bases. This CDR3 spans 14 amino acids. Germline V gene sequence: CDR1 DFQATT, CDR2 SNEGSKA (reference sequence). Here the CDR3 reads CSARAVGITYEQYF. The DNA for the CDR3 is TGCAGTGCTAGGGCAGTTGGGATCACCTACGAGCAGTACTTC.

This clonotype was detected ten times or more. The chain carries TRBV11-2 and TRBJ2-1; tentative D call: TRBD1 (5 bases). Trimming took 0 bases from V and 2 from J, leaving 11 bases between them. CDR3 length equals 16 residues. Germline CDR1 and CDR2: SGHAT and FQNNGV. The CDR3 nucleotides are TGTGCCAGCAGCTTAGAATGGGGCCCGACCTACAATGAGCAGTTCTTC. This sequence encodes CASSLEWGPTYNEQFF.

Worth noting for this clonotype: This may come from a read error, since a much larger clone is one base off. As the CDR3 is not closed by the conserved phenylalanine or tryptophan, this likely results from a read error. V usage is TRBV2 and J usage is TRBJ2-3; 7 nucleotides line up with TRBD2. CDR1 and CDR2 from the germline V gene are SNHLY and FYNNEI. J lost 1 base, V lost 4 bases, and 8 bases had no gene match. The CDR3 totals 16 residues. The CDR3 sequence: CASSGGDYSGTDTQYL. CDR3 DNA: TGTGCCAGCAGTGGGGGGGACTATTCGGGCACAGATACGCAGTATTTA.

This clonotype has more than one count but fewer than ten. This chain links TRBV14 with TRBJ2-3, with D unclear. This CDR3 comprises 12 residues. Trimming removed 4 bases at V and 4 bases at J, with 6 bases between. CDR1 SGHDN and CDR2 FVKESK come from the germline V gene. The CDR3 nucleotides read TGTGCCAGCAGCCGAATTGCAGATACGCAGTATTTT. Translated: CASSRIADTQYF.

Remarks on this clonotype: This may stem from a read error, because a much larger clone lies one nucleotide away. The chain recombines TRBV20-1 with TRBJ2-2; tentative D call: TRBD1 (5 bases). Germline CDR1 is DFQATT and CDR2 is SNEGSKA (reference sequence). The CDR3 has 14 residues. The CDR3 is CGARRDSSTGELFF. DNA of the CDR3: TGCGGTGCTAGGAGAGACAGTTCCACCGGGGAGCTGTTTTTT.

In its sample, this clonotype was seen many times. For the CDR3, the DNA is TGCGCCAGCACCCTGACAGGGGGCGCGTCGGAGACCCAGTACTTC. It specifies CASTLTGGASETQYF. The V gene is TRBV5-1, the J gene TRBJ2-5, with TRBD1 identical over 10 bases. The CDR3 consists of 15 residues. The V gene's germline CDR1 is SGHRS and CDR2 YFSETQ. Trimming at V came to 6 bases and at J to 5 bases, leaving 10 bases not matched to a gene.

This clonotype occurred many times. The chain recombines TRBV12-3 or TRBV12-4 with TRBJ2-2, with D tentatively TRBD1 or TRBD2 (5 bases each). The V end was cut by 2 bases, the J end by 4 bases, with 17 bases between. The CDR3 is 17 amino acids. The CDR3 protein is CASSLRGPFGSTGELFF. In DNA form, the CDR3 reads TGTGCCAGCAGTTTACGGGGCCCGTTCGGAAGCACCGGGGAGCTGTTTTTT.

This clonotype was observed a handful of times. The chain recombines TRBV6-2 or TRBV6-3 with TRBJ2-5; possibly TRBD2 for D (6 bases). The CDR3 spans 17 residues. V was cut by 0 bases and J by 0 bases, with 14 bases left in between. Germline V gene data show CDR1 as MNHEY and CDR2 as SVGEGT. The CDR3 loop is CASSYSLQDYDQETQYF. Written as DNA, the CDR3 is TGTGCCAGCAGTTACTCCCTCCAGGACTACGACCAAGAGACCCAGTACTTC.

Comment on this clonotype: One base away lies a much larger clone, so this may be a sequencing read error. V usage is TRBV4-3 and J usage is TRBJ2-6; D is unresolved. Trimming took 0 bases from V and 4 from J, leaving 10 bases between them. The CDR3 runs 16 residues. Germline CDR1 is LGHNA and CDR2 is YSLEER. CDR3 sequence reads: CASSQDMEPGANVLTF. Here the CDR3 DNA reads TGCGCCAGCAGCCAAGACATGGAGCCGGGGGCCAACGTCCTGACTTTC.

The chain has TRBV27 and TRBJ2-7; D may match TRBD1 or TRBD2 (5 bases each). Germline values: CDR1 MNHEY, CDR2 SMNVEV (reference sequence). Deletions cut 0 bases from V and 3 bases from J, with 15 bases between. The CDR3 totals 16 residues. The CDR3 is CASSLSMGRLHYEQYF. For the CDR3, the DNA is TGTGCCAGCAGTTTATCGATGGGACGCTTGCACTACGAGCAGTACTTC.

The chain joins TRBV18 to TRBJ2-3, with 9 bases fitting TRBD2. V was pared by 2 bases and J by 1 base, with 10 bases of the junction left unmatched. The CDR3 runs to 18 residues. Germline lookup yields CDR1 KGHSH and CDR2 LQKENI. The CDR3 region has the DNA TGTGCCAGCTCACCAGCTAGCGGGGCTTCCTACGGCACAGATACGCAGTATTTT. This translates into CASSPASGASYGTDTQYF.

CDR3 sequence (DNA): TGTGCCAGCAGTCCAAGGGGGCCGGACTCGAACACCGGGGAGCTGTTTTTT. Protein product: CASSPRGPDSNTGELFF. The chain is built from TRBV2 and TRBJ2-2, with 7 bases matching TRBD1. Germline V lookup: CDR1 SNHLY, CDR2 FYNNEI. The CDR3 spans 17 residues. V lost 5 bases, J lost 0 bases, and 9 bases stayed unmatched.

With regard to this clonotype: At one end the junction does not follow the germline gene, possibly because of a read error. The chain carries TRBV6-6 and TRBJ2-7, with 9 nucleotides matching TRBD1. Per germline, CDR1 MNHNY and CDR2 SVGAGI (reference sequence). This CDR3 comprises 16 residues. Here the CDR3 reads CAGSYSQGQGYHEQYF. The CDR3 DNA is TGTGCCGGCAGTTACTCGCAAGGACAGGGGTACCACGAGCAGTACTTC.

The V and J genes are TRBV15 and TRBJ2-7; D possibly corresponds to TRBD2 (6 bases). V lost 2 bases and J lost 5, with 13 bases in between. The CDR3 is made up of 14 amino acids. Looked up from germline, CDR1 is LNHNV and CDR2 is YYDKDF (reference sequence). The DNA for the CDR3 is TGTGCCACCAGCAGAAGGGACGGAGGGGACGAGCAGTACTTC. It encodes CATSRRDGGDEQYF. Drawing the rest from reference TRBV15 and TRBJ2-7, the complete variable domain is DAMVIQNPRYQVTQFGKPVTLSCSQTLNHNVMYWYQQKSSQAPKLLFHYYDKDFNNEADTPDNFQSRRPNTSFCFLDIRSPGLGDTAMYLCATSRRDGGDEQYFGPGTRLTVT.